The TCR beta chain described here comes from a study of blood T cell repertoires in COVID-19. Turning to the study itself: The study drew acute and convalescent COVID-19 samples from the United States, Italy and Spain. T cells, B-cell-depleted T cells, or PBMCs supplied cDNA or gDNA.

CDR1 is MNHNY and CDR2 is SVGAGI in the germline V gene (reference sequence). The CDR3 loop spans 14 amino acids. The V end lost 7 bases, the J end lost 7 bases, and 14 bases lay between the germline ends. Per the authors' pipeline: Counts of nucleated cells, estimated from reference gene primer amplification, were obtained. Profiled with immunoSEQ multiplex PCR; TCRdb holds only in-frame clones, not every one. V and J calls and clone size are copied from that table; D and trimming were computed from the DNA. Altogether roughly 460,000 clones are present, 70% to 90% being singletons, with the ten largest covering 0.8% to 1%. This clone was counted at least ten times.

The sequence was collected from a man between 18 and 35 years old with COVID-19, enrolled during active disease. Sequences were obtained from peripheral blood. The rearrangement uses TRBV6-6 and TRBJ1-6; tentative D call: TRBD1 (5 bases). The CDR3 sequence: CASTNKQGNSPLHF. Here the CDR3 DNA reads TGTGCCAGCACCAATAAGCAGGGAAATTCACCCCTCCACTTT.